One TCR beta chain is described in this entry. Its antigen is unknown. A read error may account for a junction end that differs from germline. The entry originates in a study of T cell repertoires in cytomegalovirus infection. On the study more broadly: Matching HLA type and CMV infection were both indicated by public TCR beta signatures.

TCRdb re-called the reads through MiXCR, storing one row per CDR3 protein. This table has fewer than 1,000,000 distinct CDR3 sequences, 25% to 40% appearing once. Study-wide results and caveats: Ex vivo responses were dominated by HLA-C-restricted CMV-specific TCR beta clonotypes. The cumulative frequency of public TCR beta families distinguished individuals who carried CMV together with the relevant HLA.

From germline, CDR1 is MNHEY and CDR2 SVGEGT. The CDR3 extends over 15 amino acids. V is TRBV6-2 or TRBV6-3 and J is TRBJ1-1; D is undetermined. The source material was cultured CD8+ T cells from PBMCs, sampled from culture after CMV antigen stimulation. The sequence came from a human donor in good health (CMV status not recorded). Some clones in this sample may be carry-over from other donors' samples. In DNA, the CDR3 is TGTGCCAACAGTTACTGGGGTACTGGGAACACTGAAGCTTTCTTT. As protein: CANSYWGTGNTEAFF.